These T cell receptor beta chains were read from a single sample in a study of a mutant IDH1 vaccine in newly diagnosed glioma. The protocol was immunoSEQ multiplex PCR, while the TCRdb copy is restricted to in-frame clones and leaves out a portion. The sample shows under 80,000 clones, approximately 83% of them seen only once. Material: PBMCs, obtained from a glioma patient treated with radiotherapy, temozolomide or both. These receptors all stem from a man between 25 and 39 years old with glioma. CDR3s include the opening cysteine and the closing phenylalanine or tryptophan. The D gene is left open where the match is weak. Clone size is shown for a subset of rows, as once, few, many or a class of expanded clone.

d_gene	v_gene	abundance	j_gene	CDR3nt	CDR3aa
NA	TRBV5-1	NA	TRBJ2-3	TGCGCCAGCAGCTTTGATGGCACAGATACGCAGTATTTT	CASSFDGTDTQYF
NA	TRBV5-1	NA	TRBJ2-7	TGCGCCAGCAGCGAGGGTTTGACAGGCATTGGCGAGCAGTACTTC	CASSEGLTGIGEQYF
TRBD2	TRBV5-5	NA	TRBJ2-1	TGTGCCAGCAGCTTGGGGACTAGCGGGTCCCAAGGGCTCTACAATGAGCAGTTCTTC	CASSLGTSGSQGLYNEQFF
TRBD1	TRBV5-6	NA	TRBJ1-4	TGTGCCAGCAGCTTTGGGACAGGAACAACTAATGAAAAACTGTTTTTT	CASSFGTGTTNEKLFF
NA	TRBV30	NA	TRBJ2-7	TGTGCCTGGACAGGAGGCTACGAGCAGTACTTC	CAWTGGYEQYF
TRBD2	TRBV10-3	NA	TRBJ2-5	TGTGCCATCAGTGACCAGACTAGCGGGGATTGGGAGACTCAGTACTTC	CAISDQTSGDWETQYF
TRBD1	TRBV6-1	NA	TRBJ1-5	TGTGCCAGCACCGTCGGGACAGTTAGCAATCAGCCCCAGCATTTT	CASTVGTVSNQPQHF
NA	TRBV15	NA	TRBJ1-2	TGTGCCACCAGCAGCGGGTCCCCCGGGGGTGGCTACACCTTC	CATSSGSPGGGYTF
NA	TRBV27	NA	TRBJ1-2	TGTGCCAGCAGTTTCGGGGGGGCGAATTTTCCGGGCTACACCTTC	CASSFGGANFPGYTF
TRBD2	TRBV11-2	NA	TRBJ2-1	TGTGCCAGCAGCCCATTACCCGGACTAGCTTCCAATGAGCAGTTCTTC	CASSPLPGLASNEQFF
NA	TRBV2	NA	TRBJ2-5	TGTGCCAGCAGTGGAGTTTACCGGGGAGAGACCCAGTACTTC	CASSGVYRGETQYF
TRBD1	TRBV4-1	NA	TRBJ1-2	TGCGCCAGCAGCCATATCTTGACAGGGTCCGACTTAGGCTACACCTTC	CASSHILTGSDLGYTF
NA	TRBV18	NA	TRBJ2-3	TGTGCCAGCTCACCAAGGGGAACGAAAGATACGCAGTATTTT	CASSPRGTKDTQYF
NA	TRBV18	NA	TRBJ2-5	TGTGCCAGCTCACGGGATAAACAAGAGACCCAGTACTTC	CASSRDKQETQYF
TRBD1	TRBV27	NA	TRBJ1-5	TGTGCCAGCAGCGCACCGGGACAGGGGGAATGGAGCAATCAGCCCCAGCATTTT	CASSAPGQGEWSNQPQHF
NA	TRBV4-1	NA	TRBJ1-2	TGCGCCAGCAGCCAAGATCCAGTCGACAGCATCTATGGCTACACCTTC	CASSQDPVDSIYGYTF
TRBD1	TRBV29-1	once	TRBJ2-3	TGCAGCGTTGACAGGGGGCAGGTTACAGATACGCAGTATTTT	CSVDRGQVTDTQYF
NA	TRBV28	NA	TRBJ2-7	TGTGCCAGCAGTTTTAGGGCCAGGGGTGTAGTCGAGCAGTACTTC	CASSFRARGVVEQYF
TRBD2	TRBV30	NA	TRBJ2-2	TGTGCCTGGAGTGTCTCCTACGGGGGGAGCACCGGGGAGCTGTTTTTT	CAWSVSYGGSTGELFF
NA	TRBV7-8	NA	TRBJ2-5	TGTGCCAGCAGCTCAAAGTCGAAAGCCGCACAAGAGACCCAGTACTTC	CASSSKSKAAQETQYF
NA	TRBV5-1	NA	TRBJ2-5	TGCGCCAGCAGCTTGGCGGGGGCCCCTCAAGAGACCCAGTACTTC	CASSLAGAPQETQYF
NA	TRBV7-9	NA	TRBJ1-1	TGTGCCATCAAGTGGGGGGGAAACACTGAAGCTTTCTTT	CAIKWGGNTEAFF
NA	TRBV2	NA	TRBJ1-3	TGTGCCACGGGTCACCTTGGAAACACCATATATTTT	CATGHLGNTIYF
NA	TRBV21-1	NA	TRBJ2-5	TGTGCCAGCAGCCGATACACGGTCCCTCGGGAGACCCAGTACTTC	CASSRYTVPRETQYF
NA	TRBV5-1	NA	TRBJ2-5	TGCGCCAGCAGCTTGCCAAACCCCCTCCAGTCCCAAGAGACCCAGTACTTC	CASSLPNPLQSQETQYF
TRBD1	TRBV4-1	NA	TRBJ1-4	TGCGCCAGCAGCCAATACGACAGGGGGCTCGGTAATGAAAAACTGTTTTTT	CASSQYDRGLGNEKLFF
NA	TRBV9	NA	TRBJ2-2	TGTGCCAGCAGCGCAAGGAGGATAGCCGGGGAGCTGTTTTTT	CASSARRIAGELFF
NA	TRBV7-2	NA	TRBJ2-3	TGTGCCAGCAGCACCTACACAGATACGCAGTATTTT	CASSTYTDTQYF
NA	TRBV18	NA	TRBJ1-5	TGTGCCAGCTCACCGTTTGGAGGGTCGGGTCAGCCCCAGCATTTT	CASSPFGGSGQPQHF
NA	TRBV18	NA	TRBJ1-5	TGTGCCAGCTCTCCCCCCCAGGGCGGTGCTCAGCCCCAGCATTTT	CASSPPQGGAQPQHF
NA	TRBV29-1	once	TRBJ1-1	TGCAGCGTTGAAGCTTACAGGAGGAACACTGAAGCTTTCTTT	CSVEAYRRNTEAFF
TRBD1	TRBV7-2	NA	TRBJ2-6	TGTGCCAGCAGCCCGCGTTTAGGGGGCGCCAGCTCTGGGGCCAACGTCCTGACTTTC	CASSPRLGGASSGANVLTF
NA	TRBV18	NA	TRBJ2-1	TGTGCCAGCTCACCACCCCCAGGGCGCAATGAGCAGTTCTTC	CASSPPPGRNEQFF
NA	TRBV6-6	NA	TRBJ2-3	TGTGCCAGCAGCACCGGCTGGTTCACAGATACGCAGTATTTT	CASSTGWFTDTQYF
TRBD1	TRBV2	NA	TRBJ2-4	TGTGCCAGCAGTGAAGTAGGGACAGAAGGATTAGCCAAAAACATTCAGTACTTC	CASSEVGTEGLAKNIQYF
TRBD1	TRBV11-3	NA	TRBJ2-7	TGTGCCAGCAGCTTTCGACAGGGGTCGTCCTACGAGCAGTACTTC	CASSFRQGSSYEQYF
NA	TRBV28	few	TRBJ2-7	TGTGCCAGTACCACCGGGACAATCGTCAACGAGCAGTACTTC	CASTTGTIVNEQYF
TRBD1	TRBV2	NA	TRBJ1-5	TGTGCCAGCCGGACAGGGCTTAGCAATCAGCCCCAGCATTTT	CASRTGLSNQPQHF
NA	TRBV30	NA	TRBJ1-4	TGTGCCTGGAGTGTAGACAGAACAACTAATGAAAAACTGTTTTTT	CAWSVDRTTNEKLFF
NA	TRBV11-2	NA	TRBJ1-4	TGTGCCAGCAGCGGGACCTCTCTACCTAATGAAAAACTGTTTTTT	CASSGTSLPNEKLFF
TRBD2	TRBV5-4	NA	TRBJ2-5	TGTGCCAGCAGCCGACCGATTCCTAGCGGGGGCAATCAAGAGACCCAGTACTTC	CASSRPIPSGGNQETQYF
NA	TRBV7-8	NA	TRBJ2-1	TGTGCCAGCAGCTTTTTAAGGGGCCCCTACAATGAGCAGTTCTTC	CASSFLRGPYNEQFF
TRBD2	TRBV6-5	NA	TRBJ2-5	TGTGCCAGCAGTTACTCGACTAGCGGGGAGACCCAGTACTTC	CASSYSTSGETQYF
TRBD1	TRBV19	NA	TRBJ2-1	TGTGCCAGTAGTATTTGGGGACAGGGAGTACAGAATGAGCAGTTCTTC	CASSIWGQGVQNEQFF
NA	TRBV6-1	NA	TRBJ1-1	TGTGCCAGCAGTGGAGGCGGAGTCGGATTGAACACTGAAGCTTTCTTT	CASSGGGVGLNTEAFF